Presented here are 23 T cell receptor beta chains from one specimen sequenced in a study of blood T cell repertoires in COVID-19. The data were produced by immunoSEQ multiplex PCR, yet TCRdb's version contains in-frame clones alone and is incomplete. The profile shows about 29,000 clones, around 89% of them singletons. Sequenced material: peripheral blood. The receptors were gathered from a human donor in a cohort sampled during active COVID-19.

The rearrangement uses TRBV5-1 and TRBJ1-1; D is uncertain. The CDR3 has 13 residues. Germline V lookup: CDR1 SGHRS, CDR2 YFSETQ. Trimming took 4 bases from V and 10 from J, leaving 17 bases between them. The CDR3 sequence is CASSPRSERGAFF. CDR3 DNA sequence: TGCGCCAGCAGCCCAAGGTCTGAGCGCGGAGCTTTCTTT.

V gene TRBV6-5 combines with J gene TRBJ2-1; 8 bases fit TRBD2. This CDR3 spans 14 amino acids. Trimming cost V 6 bases and J 6 bases; bases outside gene matches: 7. CDR1 is MNHEY, CDR2 SVGAGI, per germline. The CDR3 reads CASSSGGGLNEQFF. The DNA of the CDR3 is TGTGCCAGCAGCTCCGGGGGGGGCCTCAATGAGCAGTTCTTC.

By share, this clone ranks as medium-sized. V gene TRBV7-9 combines with J gene TRBJ2-1, with D possibly being TRBD1 (6 bases). The germline V gene has CDR1 SEHNR and CDR2 FQNEAQ (reference sequence). The CDR3 loop spans 14 amino acids. The V and J ends lost 0 bases and 6 bases respectively, with 9 bases between them. The CDR3 protein is CASSLAQGRNEQFF. Here the CDR3 DNA reads TGTGCCAGCAGCTTAGCGCAGGGGCGCAATGAGCAGTTCTTC.

V gene TRBV5-4 combines with J gene TRBJ2-1; the D is unclear. This CDR3 is built from 16 residues. Germline assignment: CDR1 SGHNT and CDR2 YYREEE (reference sequence). Trimming cost V 0 bases and J 3 bases, with 13 bases left between them. CDR3: CASSLALSQDYNEQFF. In DNA form, the CDR3 reads TGTGCCAGCAGCTTGGCCTTGTCGCAGGACTACAATGAGCAGTTCTTC. Together with reference TRBV5-4 and TRBJ2-1, the CDR3 gives the full variable domain: ETGVTQSPTHLIKTRGQQVTLRCSSQSGHNTVSWYQQALGQGPQFIFQYYREEENGRGNFPPRFSGLQFPNYSSELNVNALELDDSALYLCASSLALSQDYNEQFFGPGTRLTVL.

This clone was counted only a few times. The V and J genes are TRBV27 and TRBJ2-1, with 12 bases fitting TRBD2. CDR3 length: 15 residues. Germline V gives CDR1 MNHEY, CDR2 SMNVEV (reference sequence). V lost 4 bases to trimming and J lost 9 bases; unmatched junction nucleotides: 7. CDR3 sequence reads: CASSSPSGGAREQFF. CDR3 sequence (DNA): TGTGCCAGCAGTTCACCTAGCGGGGGGGCCCGTGAGCAGTTCTTC.

The CDR3 DNA reads TGTGCCAGCAGTGAATGGGGGACAGGGGTCTACGAGCAGTACTTC. Its protein product is CASSEWGTGVYEQYF. The chain recombines TRBV6-1 with TRBJ2-7; 10 positions agree with TRBD1. The CDR3 extends over 15 amino acids. CDR1 is MNHNS, CDR2 SASEGT, per germline. Germline trimming cut 2 bases from V and 3 bases from J; bases unmatched to any gene: 4.

This chain joins TRBV3-1 (or the pseudogene TRBV3-2) and TRBJ2-1; TRBD2 is a possible D gene (7 bases). Per the germline V gene, CDR1 is LGHDT and CDR2 is YNNKEL (reference sequence). V shed 5 bases and J shed 5 bases, with 25 bases lying between them. CDR3 size: 18 residues. In nucleotides, the CDR3 is TGTGCCAGCAGCTTCGAGGGGGGGGCTTTTTTAGGGAACAATGAGCAGTTCTTC. This gives the protein CASSFEGGAFLGNNEQFF.

This chain uses TRBV7-8 with TRBJ2-5, with D tentatively TRBD2 (5 bases). The CDR3 runs 14 residues. Trimming took 7 bases from V and 1 from J, leaving 13 bases between them. CDR1 is SGHVS, CDR2 FQNEAQ, per germline. CDR3 loop: CASIRGRTQETQYF. The CDR3 nucleotides are TGTGCCAGCATTCGAGGGAGAACCCAAGAGACCCAGTACTTC.

The V call is TRBV9, the J call TRBJ2-6; D gene unclear. V lost 0 bases and J 2 bases, leaving 6 bases between the germline ends. The CDR3 is made up of 15 amino acids. Per germline, CDR1 SGDLS and CDR2 YYNGEE. The DNA for the CDR3 is TGTGCCAGCAGCGTAGGAGGCACTGGGGCCAACGTCCTGACTTTC. Residues: CASSVGGTGANVLTF.

The V call is TRBV19, the J call TRBJ2-5; D is perhaps TRBD1 (6 bases). CDR1 LNHDA and CDR2 SQIVND come from the germline V gene (reference sequence). V was shortened by 5 bases and J by 9 bases, with 16 bases between the two germline ends. The CDR3 is 13 amino acids. Here the CDR3 DNA reads TGTGCCAGTAGTTCGGCGGACAGTTCGCCCCAGTACTTC. Translating it yields CASSSADSSPQYF.

V is TRBV15 and J is TRBJ2-6; D not certain. The germline V gene has CDR1 LNHNV and CDR2 YYDKDF (reference sequence). The CDR3 runs 17 residues. The V end was cut by 1 base, the J end by 1 base, with 11 bases between. The CDR3 DNA reads TGTGCCACCAGCAGAGGCGTGGAGATTTCTGGGGCCAACGTCCTGACTTTC. It specifies CATSRGVEISGANVLTF.

This chain links TRBV12-5 with TRBJ2-7, with 8 bases fitting TRBD1. In germline, CDR1 is LGHNT, CDR2 FRNRAP. Trimming took 6 bases from V and 7 from J; bases not matched to a gene: 8. The CDR3 contains 13 residues. The CDR3: CASGAGQAREQYF. In DNA form, the CDR3 reads TGTGCTAGTGGCGCGGGACAGGCCAGGGAGCAGTACTTC.

This chain joins TRBV6-6 and TRBJ1-2, with 11 bases matching TRBD1. J lost 6 bases, V lost 6 bases, and 9 bases had no gene match. CDR1 MNHNY and CDR2 SVGAGI come from the germline V gene (reference sequence). The CDR3 is made up of 15 amino acids. CDR3 region: CASRVPGQGVNGYTF. CDR3 coding DNA: TGTGCCAGCAGGGTCCCGGGACAGGGGGTAAATGGCTACACCTTC.

J is TRBJ2-5 and V is TRBV4-3; maybe TRBD1 (6 bases). CDR1 and CDR2 from the germline V gene are LGHNA and YSLEER. The CDR3 spans 16 residues. V was clipped by 0 bases and J by 5 bases, with 16 bases between them. DNA for the CDR3: TGCGCCAGCAGCCAAGATCTTGCCAGGGGTAAGGAGACCCAGTACTTC. Residues: CASSQDLARGKETQYF.

This chain connects TRBV15 to TRBJ2-7, with D maybe TRBD1 (6 bases). Germline lookup yields CDR1 LNHNV and CDR2 YYDKDF (reference sequence). The CDR3 is 13 residues long. The ends were cut back, 4 bases at V and 2 bases at J, with 9 bases in the middle. The CDR3: CATSKRTAYEQYF. CDR3 in DNA: TGTGCCACCAGCAAGCGGACAGCCTACGAGCAGTACTTC.

The rearrangement uses TRBV5-1 and TRBJ2-7; 7 bases map to TRBD1. The CDR3 covers 14 residues. V dropped 4 bases and J dropped 3; count of bases not matched to a gene: 7. Germline V lookup: CDR1 SGHRS, CDR2 YFSETQ. This CDR3 reads CASSPTGTLYEQYF. Here the CDR3 DNA reads TGCGCCAGCAGCCCGACAGGGACCCTCTACGAGCAGTACTTC. The whole variable domain, remainder taken from reference TRBV5-1 and TRBJ2-7, is KAGVTQTPRYLIKTRGQQVTLSCSPISGHRSVSWYQQTPGQGLQFLFEYFSETQRNKGNFPGRFSGRQFSNSRSEMNVSTLELGDSALYLCASSPTGTLYEQYFGPGTRLTVT.

This chain uses TRBV9 with TRBJ2-5; TRBD2 aligns across 13 bases. Trimming removed 1 base from V and 3 bases from J; junction bases left unmatched: 0. This CDR3 region has 15 residues. CDR1 is SGDLS, CDR2 YYNGEE, per germline. CDR3 nucleotides: TGTGCCAGCAGCGTAACTAGCGGGGGGGAAGAGACCCAGTACTTC. It is translated as CASSVTSGGEETQYF.

The chain has TRBV4-1 and TRBJ2-2; a possible D gene is TRBD2 (6 bases). V shed 5 bases and J shed 0 bases, with 13 bases lying between them. The CDR3 totals 16 residues. CDR1 and CDR2 (germline): MGHRA, YSYEKL. The CDR3 loop reads CASSTTSSPNTGELFF. The CDR3 coding sequence is TGCGCCAGCAGCACTACTAGCAGCCCGAACACCGGGGAGCTGTTTTTT.

The chain has TRBV27 and TRBJ2-7; D is undetermined. V was cut by 2 bases and J by 3 bases, with 8 bases left in between. The CDR3 extends over 13 amino acids. CDR1 and CDR2 (germline): MNHEY, SMNVEV (reference sequence). DNA of the CDR3: TGTGCCAGCAGTTTAATCCCCCACTACGAGCAGTACTTC. Protein: CASSLIPHYEQYF.

The rearrangement uses TRBV10-3 and TRBJ1-6; 9 nucleotides align to TRBD1. The CDR3 has 14 amino acids. CDR1 and CDR2 from the germline V gene are ENHRY and SYGVKD. The J segment lost 10 bases and the V segment lost 3 bases, leaving 4 bases of the junction unmatched. The CDR3 DNA is TGTGCCATCAGTGAAGGGACAGGGAGATCACCCCTCCACTTT. This translates into CAISEGTGRSPLHF.

V gene TRBV15 combines with J gene TRBJ1-2; 8 positions agree with TRBD1. V trimming: 0 bases; J trimming: 7 bases; junction bases outside the gene matches: 10. The germline gives CDR1 LNHNV, CDR2 YYDKDF (reference sequence). The CDR3 totals 16 residues. The CDR3 is CATSRDSGGPLLGYTF. CDR3 in DNA: TGTGCCACCAGCAGAGATTCAGGGGGCCCTTTGCTTGGCTACACCTTC.

The chain recombines TRBV5-1 with TRBJ1-3; TRBD1 agrees at 7 bases. V lost 4 bases and J lost 4; bases outside the gene matches: 8. The germline CDR1 and CDR2 sequences are SGHRS and YFSETQ. The CDR3 runs to 15 residues. The CDR3: CASSTDRVLGNTIYF. CDR3 coding DNA: TGCGCCAGCAGCACCGACAGGGTATTGGGAAACACCATATATTTT. The full variable domain, rest sourced from reference TRBV5-1 and TRBJ1-3, is KAGVTQTPRYLIKTRGQQVTLSCSPISGHRSVSWYQQTPGQGLQFLFEYFSETQRNKGNFPGRFSGRQFSNSRSEMNVSTLELGDSALYLCASSTDRVLGNTIYFGEGSWLTVV.

This clone has just a few counts. V gene TRBV5-4 combines with J gene TRBJ1-5; 10 positions agree with TRBD1. V was pared by 3 bases and J by 9 bases, with 15 bases of the junction left unmatched. The germline CDR1 and CDR2 sequences are SGHNT and YYREEE (reference sequence). CDR3 length: 17 residues. The CDR3 here is CASSYTLGQGKGGPQHF. CDR3 DNA: TGTGCCAGCAGCTACACCCTGGGACAGGGGAAAGGTGGGCCCCAGCATTTT.